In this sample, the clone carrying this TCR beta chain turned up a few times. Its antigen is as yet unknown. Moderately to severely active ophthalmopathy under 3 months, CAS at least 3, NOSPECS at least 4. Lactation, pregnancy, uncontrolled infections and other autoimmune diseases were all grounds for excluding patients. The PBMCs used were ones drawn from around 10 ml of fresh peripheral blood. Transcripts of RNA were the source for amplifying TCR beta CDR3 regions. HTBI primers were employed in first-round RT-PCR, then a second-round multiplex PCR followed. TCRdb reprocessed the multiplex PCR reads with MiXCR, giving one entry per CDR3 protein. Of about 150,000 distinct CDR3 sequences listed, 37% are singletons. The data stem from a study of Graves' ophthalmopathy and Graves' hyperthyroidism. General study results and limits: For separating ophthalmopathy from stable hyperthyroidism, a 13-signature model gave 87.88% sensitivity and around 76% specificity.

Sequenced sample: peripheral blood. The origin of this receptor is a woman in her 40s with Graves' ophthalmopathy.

CDR3 loop: CASSSRVEGEEQYF. Here the CDR3 DNA reads TGTGCCAGCAGCTCCCGGGTCGAGGGTGAAGAGCAGTACTTC. The V gene is TRBV11-2, the J gene TRBJ2-7; maybe TRBD2 (5 bases). V was cut by 4 bases and J by 7 bases, with 17 bases left in between. Germline CDR1 is SGHAT and CDR2 is FQNNGV. The CDR3 is 14 residues long. The full variable domain, its missing parts supplied by reference TRBV11-2 and TRBJ2-7, is EAGVAQSPRYKIIEKRQSVAFWCNPISGHATLYWYQQILGQGPKLLIQFQNNGVVDDSQLPKDRFSAERLKGVDSTLKIQPAKLEDSAVYLCASSSRVEGEEQYFGPGTRLTVT.